The rows below give T cell receptor beta chains drawn from one sample of a study of T cell changes during pregnancy in multiple sclerosis. The table came from immunoSEQ multiplex PCR; TCRdb's copy has only in-frame clones and leaves some out. The data contain approximately 40,000 clones, about 92% of them seen just once; the ten biggest clones take up 5.5%. The sample was CD8+ T cells from peripheral blood mononuclear cells, taken in the third trimester of pregnancy. The source is a female donor with multiple sclerosis, enrolled in a pregnancy study. Both conserved end residues are part of each CDR3. A D gene is named only where the DNA matches it firmly. Size tells how often a clone was seen (once, few, many) or the class of an expanded clone, and some rows leave it out.

J | size | D | V | DNA | CDR3
TRBJ1-1 | . | . | TRBV11-2 | TGTGCCAGCAGCCCCCGCAGGGGCATGAACACTGAAGCTTTCTTT | CASSPRRGMNTEAFF
TRBJ2-7 | . | . | TRBV10-3 | TGTGCCATCAGTGAGAGCACCTCCTACGAGCAGTACTTC | CAISESTSYEQYF
TRBJ2-7 | . | TRBD1 | TRBV29-1 | TGCAGCGTTGCCCTTAGGGACAGATCCTACGAGCAGTACTTC | CSVALRDRSYEQYF
TRBJ1-1 | once | . | TRBV5-1 | TGCGCCAGCAGCTTTTCCGGGTTTTTCGGGACTGAAGCTTTCTTT | CASSFSGFFGTEAFF
TRBJ1-4 | . | . | TRBV6-5 | TGTGCCAGCAGGGAACCAGGAACTAATGAAAAACTGTTTTTT | CASREPGTNEKLFF
TRBJ2-7 | . | TRBD1 | TRBV4-1 | TGCGCCAGCAGCCAAGAGGGACAGATCTCCTACGAGCAGTACTTC | CASSQEGQISYEQYF
TRBJ2-1 | . | . | TRBV29-1 | TGCAGCGTTGAGCCGGAGGGCTCCTACAATGAGCAGTTCTTC | CSVEPEGSYNEQFF
TRBJ1-6 | . | TRBD1 | TRBV4-3 | TGCGCCAGCAGCCAAGGTCTAGGACAGGGGTTAGAAAATTCACCCCTCCACTTT | CASSQGLGQGLENSPLHF
TRBJ2-3 | . | . | TRBV27 | TGTGCCAGCAGTTTACTAGCCGGCCCAGATACGCAGTATTTT | CASSLLAGPDTQYF
TRBJ1-4 | . | . | TRBV13 | TGTGCCAGCAGCTTAGGCGGAGGACCTAATGAAAAACTGTTTTTT | CASSLGGGPNEKLFF
TRBJ2-7 | . | TRBD1 | TRBV5-8 | TGTGCCAGCAGCTCTGGGACAGGGAACTACGAGCAGTACTTC | CASSSGTGNYEQYF
TRBJ2-1 | . | TRBD2 | TRBV10-3 | TGTGCCACCAGGACTAGCGAAATTTACAATGAGCAGTTCTTC | CATRTSEIYNEQFF
TRBJ1-1 | once | . | TRBV9 | TGTGCCAGCAGCGTAGGTCAGATGAACACTGAAGCTTTCTTT | CASSVGQMNTEAFF
TRBJ2-7 | . | TRBD1 | TRBV5-4 | TGTGCCAGCAGCTCACGGACAGGTATCACCTACGAGCAGTACTTC | CASSSRTGITYEQYF
TRBJ1-1 | . | TRBD1 | TRBV12-5 | TGTGCTAGTGGTTTGGGACAGGGGGCCCCCACTGAAGCTTTCTTT | CASGLGQGAPTEAFF
TRBJ2-2 | once | TRBD1 | TRBV7-9 | TGTGCCAGCAGCGTGACAGGGGTCCCCCTCGCCGGGGAGCTGTTTTTT | CASSVTGVPLAGELFF
TRBJ1-2 | . | TRBD1 | TRBV13 | TGTGCCAGCAGCTTCGGACAGGCCTATGGCTACACCTTC | CASSFGQAYGYTF
TRBJ1-1 | once | . | TRBV19 | TGTGCCAGTAGACTTTCAGGGAACACTGAAGCTTTCTTT | CASRLSGNTEAFF
TRBJ2-1 | . | . | TRBV4-3 | TGCGCCAGCAGCCAAGATGGTTCCGGGGTATACAATGAGCAGTTCTTC | CASSQDGSGVYNEQFF
TRBJ2-2 | . | . | TRBV4-3 | TGCGCCAGCAGCCAAGCGGAGACCGGGGAGCTGTTTTTT | CASSQAETGELFF
TRBJ1-1 | . | . | TRBV7-3 | TGTGCCAGCAGCTTAAGTGGCTCACAGGAAACTTTCTTT | CASSLSGSQETFF
TRBJ2-1 | . | TRBD2 | TRBV7-3 | TGTGCCAGCAGCTTGGGGACTAGCGGTAACAATGAGCAGTTCTTC | CASSLGTSGNNEQFF
TRBJ1-1 | . | . | TRBV29-1 | TGCAGCGCCGAGACCTACAGGGTTGAAGCTTTCTTT | CSAETYRVEAFF
TRBJ1-1 | . | TRBD1 | TRBV27 | TGTGCCAGCAGTTCGGGACAGGGAGGACTTGAAGCTTTCTTT | CASSSGQGGLEAFF
TRBJ2-5 | . | . | TRBV29-1 | TGCAGCGTTGCTCGAGGGGATAGCGGGACCCAGTACTTC | CSVARGDSGTQYF
TRBJ2-2 | . | TRBD2 | TRBV7-2 | TGTGCCAGCAGCGCGAGACTAGCGGCTAACACCGGGGAGCTGTTTTTT | CASSARLAANTGELFF
TRBJ1-6 | . | TRBD1 | TRBV2 | TGTGCCAGCAGTGAGAGGACAGGGCTTAATTCACCCCTCCACTTT | CASSERTGLNSPLHF
TRBJ1-1 | . | TRBD1 | TRBV19 | TGTGCCAGTTTGACAGGGCAAACTGAAGCTTTCTTT | CASLTGQTEAFF
TRBJ2-5 | . | TRBD2 | TRBV6-1 | TGTGCCAGCAGTGCGGCTAGCGGGGGCCAAGAGACCCAGTACTTC | CASSAASGGQETQYF
TRBJ2-1 | once | . | TRBV5-6 | TGTGCCAGCAGCTTTCGACAGGCCAATGAGCAGTTCTTC | CASSFRQANEQFF
TRBJ2-7 | . | . | TRBV7-9 | TGTGCCAGCAGCCCCATTGGCAGGGGCTACGAGCAGTACTTC | CASSPIGRGYEQYF
TRBJ2-2 | . | . | TRBV27 | TGTGCCAGCAGTCCCTCGAACACCGGGGAGCTGTTTTTT | CASSPSNTGELFF
TRBJ1-2 | . | TRBD1 | TRBV4-3 | TGCGCCAGCAGCCACGAACAGGGGGTGAACTATGGCTACACCTTC | CASSHEQGVNYGYTF
TRBJ2-2 | . | . | TRBV19 | TGTGCCAGTAGCGGCACCGGGGAGCTGTTTTTT | CASSGTGELFF
TRBJ2-5 | once | . | TRBV11-2 | TGTGCCAGCAGCTTAGCGCCCGCGGGACCGTCAAATCGCGAGACCCAGTACTTC | CASSLAPAGPSNRETQYF
TRBJ2-5 | . | TRBD2 | TRBV27 | TGTGCCAGCAGTTTATTGGTCCCTAGCGGGGTACAAGAGACCCAGTACTTC | CASSLLVPSGVQETQYF
TRBJ2-1 | . | . | TRBV19 | TGTGCCAGTAGTGTTACTTGGAGCCTTTCTTACAATGAGCAGTTCTTC | CASSVTWSLSYNEQFF
TRBJ2-1 | . | . | TRBV29-1 | TGCAGCGTTGATGCGGGAAACTCCTACAATGAGCAGTTCTTC | CSVDAGNSYNEQFF